Listed below are T cell receptor beta chains from one sample, sequenced in a study of blood T cell repertoires in COVID-19. TCRdb's table, derived via immunoSEQ multiplex PCR, lists solely in-frame clones and lacks some. The data show about 130,000 clones, with around 90% seen just once and over 3.5% held by the top ten. Sequencing was carried out using peripheral blood. All receptors derive from a man aged 45-60 years with active COVID-19. Each CDR3 is given with its conserved first and last residue. D genes are given only for firm matches. Not every row has a clone size; where given, it reads once, few, many or a size class.

J gene,V gene,clone size,D gene,CDR3 DNA,CDR3 protein
TRBJ2-5,TRBV9,.,.,TGTGCCAGCACGGAGGGCCCTAGTAACCCTCAGGAGACCCAGTACTTC,CASTEGPSNPQETQYF
TRBJ1-6,TRBV6-5,.,.,TGTGCCAGCAGTAGCGGCAGGACGAATTCACCCCTCCACTTT,CASSSGRTNSPLHF
TRBJ1-5,TRBV6-6,.,TRBD1,TGTGCCAGCAGTCCGGGACAGGGGGCCCGGGGGAGCAATCAGCCCCAGCATTTT,CASSPGQGARGSNQPQHF
TRBJ1-2,TRBV5-1,.,TRBD1,TGCGCCAGCAGCTTGGAAAGTCCGGGACAGGGGGTTGATGGCTACACCTTC,CASSLESPGQGVDGYTF
TRBJ2-7,TRBV11-2,.,.,TGTGCCAGCAGCGAGAGGGGGTACGAGCAGTACTTC,CASSERGYEQYF
TRBJ2-4,TRBV2,few,.,TGTGCCAGCCGGGAGTTAGCCAAAAACATTCAGTACTTC,CASRELAKNIQYF
TRBJ2-1,TRBV27,.,TRBD2,TGTGCCAGCGGTCAGCGGGGGGGCAGGAATGAGCAGTTCTTC,CASGQRGGRNEQFF
TRBJ1-3,TRBV6-1,.,.,TGTGCCAGCAGTGAAGCGAGGGGAAACACCATATATTTT,CASSEARGNTIYF
TRBJ2-3,TRBV5-1,.,.,TGCGCCAGCAGCTTGGGTACCTCGGGTCCTAGGCAGTATTTT,CASSLGTSGPRQYF
TRBJ2-1,TRBV19,.,.,TGTGCCAGTAGTATCTCTGGGCCCTACAATGAGCAGTTCTTC,CASSISGPYNEQFF
TRBJ2-7,TRBV18,.,.,TGTGCCAGCTCACCCCAGGGTGTAGACAGCTACTACGAGCAGTACTTC,CASSPQGVDSYYEQYF
TRBJ2-3,TRBV5-1,.,.,TGCGCCAGCAGCGACTCCTCTAGCACAGATACGCAGTATTTT,CASSDSSSTDTQYF
TRBJ2-7,TRBV19,.,.,TGTGCCAGTAGTTCGCCCTCCAGGGGACGGGGAACCTACGAGCAGTACTTC,CASSSPSRGRGTYEQYF
TRBJ1-1,TRBV18,.,.,TGTGCCAGCTCACCCGAGAGCCGGGGGAGGGGGACTGAAGCTTTCTTT,CASSPESRGRGTEAFF
TRBJ1-1,TRBV9,once,TRBD1,TGTGCCAGCAGCGGATACAGGGGAGCGAACACTGAAGCTTTCTTT,CASSGYRGANTEAFF
TRBJ2-5,TRBV18,.,.,TGTGCCAGCTCACCAAGCCCCCAAGAGACCCAGTACTTC,CASSPSPQETQYF
TRBJ1-1,TRBV5-5,.,.,TGTGCCAGCAGCTCCCAGTCCGGGACAGAAGCTTTCTTT,CASSSQSGTEAFF
TRBJ1-4,TRBV15,.,.,TGTGCCACCAGCAGAGATGGGGGGGCAACGGAAAAACTGTTTTTT,CATSRDGGATEKLFF
TRBJ2-5,TRBV2,.,.,TGTGCCAGCGAGGTTCGGGAGACCCAGTACTTC,CASEVRETQYF
TRBJ2-7,TRBV5-6,.,.,TGTGCCAGCAGCTTGGCACGGTCGACCTACGAGCAGTACTTC,CASSLARSTYEQYF
TRBJ2-5,TRBV9,.,TRBD2,TGTGCCAGCAGCGTCTCCCTGGGAGGGGAAGAGACCCAGTACTTC,CASSVSLGGEETQYF
TRBJ1-1,TRBV6-2/TRBV6-3,.,.,TGTGCCAGCAGTTACCTCCAGCCCCGATTGACAAACACTGAAGCTTTCTTT,CASSYLQPRLTNTEAFF
TRBJ1-6,TRBV11-3,.,.,TGTGCCAGCAGCTTAGAGGGGGCTGTCTCACCCCTCCACTTT,CASSLEGAVSPLHF
TRBJ2-3,TRBV5-1,.,.,TGCGCCAGCAGAAGGGACTCCACAGATACGCAGTATTTT,CASRRDSTDTQYF
TRBJ2-5,TRBV30,.,TRBD1,TGTGCCTGGAGTGTCCGGACAGGGGGACGGGAGACCCAGTACTTC,CAWSVRTGGRETQYF
TRBJ2-7,TRBV28,.,.,TGTGCCAGCAGTTTGGGCGGAGACAGCTCCTACGAGCAGTACTTC,CASSLGGDSSYEQYF
TRBJ2-1,TRBV9,.,TRBD2,TGTGCCAGCAGCGTTTCACTAGCGGGGGGGCAGGCCTACAATGAGCAGTTCTTC,CASSVSLAGGQAYNEQFF
TRBJ2-1,TRBV5-1,.,TRBD1,TGCGCCAGCCAAGGGACAGGTTACAATGAGCAGTTCTTC,CASQGTGYNEQFF
TRBJ2-1,TRBV25-1,.,.,TGTGCCAGCAGTGGGTACCGGACTAACAATGAGCAGTTCTTC,CASSGYRTNNEQFF
TRBJ2-1,TRBV9,.,TRBD1,TGTGCCAGCAGCGCCCCGGGACAGGGGAATAATGAGCAGTTCTTC,CASSAPGQGNNEQFF
TRBJ1-2,TRBV19,.,.,TGTGCCAGTAGTATTTGGCGGGGGCAACCCCTTAACTATGGCTACACCTTC,CASSIWRGQPLNYGYTF
TRBJ2-1,TRBV5-5,.,TRBD2,TGTGCCAGCAGCTTGACTGGGACTAGCGAGCAGTTCTTC,CASSLTGTSEQFF
TRBJ1-6,TRBV5-1,.,.,TGCGCCAGCAGCCAGGACCACGGAGGTCGTTCACCCCTCCACTTT,CASSQDHGGRSPLHF
TRBJ2-1,TRBV7-6,.,.,TGTGCCAGCAGTCTAAAACTCCCGAGCTCCTACAATGAGCAGTTCTTC,CASSLKLPSSYNEQFF
TRBJ2-7,TRBV6-1,.,TRBD2,TGTGCCAGCAGTGCCTGGACTAGCGGGGTTCATGGCGAGCAGTACTTC,CASSAWTSGVHGEQYF
TRBJ1-1,TRBV6-2/TRBV6-3,.,TRBD1,TGTGCCAGCAGTCGGGACAGCCCTGAAGCTTTCTTT,CASSRDSPEAFF
TRBJ2-2,TRBV30,.,.,TGTGCCTGGAGTGTACTTGTCGGGGAGCTGTTTTTT,CAWSVLVGELFF
TRBJ1-1,TRBV7-9,.,TRBD1,TGTGCCAGCAGCTTAAGACAGGGAGGAACTGAAGCTTTCTTT,CASSLRQGGTEAFF
TRBJ1-1,TRBV5-1,.,.,TGCGCCAGCAGCTTTGGGCAGATGAACACTGAAGCTTTCTTT,CASSFGQMNTEAFF
TRBJ1-5,TRBV11-2,.,.,TGTGCCAGCAGCTTAGATCCCAGTCCGCCCCAGCATTTT,CASSLDPSPPQHF
TRBJ2-3,TRBV19,.,.,TGTGCCAGTAGTGCTTACAAGGCGGCCACCACAGATACGCAGTATTTT,CASSAYKAATTDTQYF
TRBJ2-5,TRBV6-5,.,.,TGTGCCAGCAGTCAACTGCGAAAAGAGACCCAGTACTTC,CASSQLRKETQYF
TRBJ1-2,TRBV11-3,.,.,TGTGCCAGCAGCTCCCCGGTTGGGCCCCCCTATGGCTACACCTTC,CASSSPVGPPYGYTF
TRBJ2-3,TRBV18,.,.,TGTGCCAGCTCACCACTTGCCGAGCACACAGATACGCAGTATTTT,CASSPLAEHTDTQYF
TRBJ1-1,TRBV7-3,.,.,TGTGCCAGCAGCTTAACCGTGAACACTGAAGCTTTCTTT,CASSLTVNTEAFF
TRBJ2-3,TRBV24-1,.,TRBD2,TGTGCCACCAGTGACCACCGACTAGCGGGAGGGCCAGATACGCAGTATTTT,CATSDHRLAGGPDTQYF
TRBJ1-1,TRBV18,.,.,TGTGCCAGCTCACCCAACGACGGGACTGAAGCTTTCTTT,CASSPNDGTEAFF
TRBJ2-5,TRBV20-1,once,.,TGCAGTGCGGAGGTATTGGAGACCCAGTACTTC,CSAEVLETQYF